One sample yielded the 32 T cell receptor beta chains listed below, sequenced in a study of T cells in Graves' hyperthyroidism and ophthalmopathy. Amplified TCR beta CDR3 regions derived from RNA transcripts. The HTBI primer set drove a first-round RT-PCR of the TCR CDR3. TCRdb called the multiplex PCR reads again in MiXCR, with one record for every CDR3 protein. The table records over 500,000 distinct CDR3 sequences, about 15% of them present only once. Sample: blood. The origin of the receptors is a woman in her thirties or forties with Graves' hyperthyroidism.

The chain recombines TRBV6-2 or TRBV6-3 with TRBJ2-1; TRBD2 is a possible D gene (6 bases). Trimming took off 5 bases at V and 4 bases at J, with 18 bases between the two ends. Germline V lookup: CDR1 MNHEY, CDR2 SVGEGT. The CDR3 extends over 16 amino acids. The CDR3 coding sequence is TGTGCCAGCAGTGCCGGGAGACTCCGTAGGTACAATGAGCAGTTCTTC. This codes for CASSAGRLRRYNEQFF.

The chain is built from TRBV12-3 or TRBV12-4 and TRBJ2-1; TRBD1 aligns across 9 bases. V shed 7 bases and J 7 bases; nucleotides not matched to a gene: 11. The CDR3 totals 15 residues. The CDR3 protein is CASNTGGGWPNEQFF. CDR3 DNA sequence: TGTGCCAGCAATACAGGGGGCGGTTGGCCTAATGAGCAGTTCTTC.

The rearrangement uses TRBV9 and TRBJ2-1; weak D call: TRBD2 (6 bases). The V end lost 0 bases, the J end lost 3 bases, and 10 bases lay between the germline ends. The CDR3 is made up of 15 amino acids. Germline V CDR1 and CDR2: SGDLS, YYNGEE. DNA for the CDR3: TGTGCCAGCAGCGTAGCATTAGCGGACTACAATGAGCAGTTCTTC. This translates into CASSVALADYNEQFF.

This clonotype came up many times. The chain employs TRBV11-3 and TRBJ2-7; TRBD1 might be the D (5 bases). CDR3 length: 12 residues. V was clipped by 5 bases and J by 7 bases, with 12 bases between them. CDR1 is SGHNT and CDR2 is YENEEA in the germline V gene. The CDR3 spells CASSPKGKEQYF. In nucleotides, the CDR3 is TGTGCCAGCAGCCCTAAGGGGAAGGAGCAGTACTTC.

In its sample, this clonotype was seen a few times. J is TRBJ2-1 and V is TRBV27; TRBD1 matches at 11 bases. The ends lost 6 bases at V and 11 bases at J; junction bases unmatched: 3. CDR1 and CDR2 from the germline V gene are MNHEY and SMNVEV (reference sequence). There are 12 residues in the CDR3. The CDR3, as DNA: TGTGCCAGCAGGGGGGACAGGGGGAAGCAGTTCTTC. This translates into CASRGDRGKQFF.

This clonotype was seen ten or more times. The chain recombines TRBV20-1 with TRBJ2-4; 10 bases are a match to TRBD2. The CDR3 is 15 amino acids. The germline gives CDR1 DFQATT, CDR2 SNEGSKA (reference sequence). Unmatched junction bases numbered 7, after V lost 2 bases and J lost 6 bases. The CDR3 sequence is CSARREREGGNIQYF. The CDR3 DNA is TGCAGTGCTAGAAGGGAGCGGGAGGGCGGAAACATTCAGTACTTC.

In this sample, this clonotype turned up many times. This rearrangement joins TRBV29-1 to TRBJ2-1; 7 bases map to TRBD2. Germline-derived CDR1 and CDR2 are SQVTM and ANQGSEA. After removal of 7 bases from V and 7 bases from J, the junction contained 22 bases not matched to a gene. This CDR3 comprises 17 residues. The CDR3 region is CSANDRTFGLVFNEQFF. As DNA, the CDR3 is TGCAGCGCTAACGACAGAACCTTCGGACTAGTCTTTAATGAGCAGTTCTTC.

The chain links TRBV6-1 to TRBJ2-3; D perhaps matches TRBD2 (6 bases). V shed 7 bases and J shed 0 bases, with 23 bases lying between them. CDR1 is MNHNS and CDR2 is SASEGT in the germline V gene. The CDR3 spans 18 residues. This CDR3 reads CASTPRGGWGASTDTQYF. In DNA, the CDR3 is TGTGCCAGCACTCCCCGCGGAGGGTGGGGTGCTAGCACAGATACGCAGTATTTT.

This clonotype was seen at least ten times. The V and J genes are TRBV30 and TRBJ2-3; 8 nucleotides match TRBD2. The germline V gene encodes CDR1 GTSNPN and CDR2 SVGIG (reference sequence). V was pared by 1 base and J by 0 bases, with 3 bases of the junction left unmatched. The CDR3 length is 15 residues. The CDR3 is CAWSGSGASTDTQYF. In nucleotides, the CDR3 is TGTGCCTGGAGTGGTAGCGGGGCCAGCACAGATACGCAGTATTTT.

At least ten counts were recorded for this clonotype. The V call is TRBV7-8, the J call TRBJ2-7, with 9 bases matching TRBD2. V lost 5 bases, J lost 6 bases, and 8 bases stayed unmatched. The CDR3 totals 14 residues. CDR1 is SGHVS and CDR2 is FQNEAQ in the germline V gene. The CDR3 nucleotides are TGTGCCAGCAGCATCTCGACTAGCGGAGGCGAGCAGTACTTC. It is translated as CASSISTSGGEQYF.

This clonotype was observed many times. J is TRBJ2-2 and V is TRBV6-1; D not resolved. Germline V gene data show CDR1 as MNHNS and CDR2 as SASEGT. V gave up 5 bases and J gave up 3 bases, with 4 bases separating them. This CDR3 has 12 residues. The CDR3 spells CASSRDTGELFF. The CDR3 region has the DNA TGTGCCAGCAGTCGGGACACCGGGGAGCTGTTTTTT.

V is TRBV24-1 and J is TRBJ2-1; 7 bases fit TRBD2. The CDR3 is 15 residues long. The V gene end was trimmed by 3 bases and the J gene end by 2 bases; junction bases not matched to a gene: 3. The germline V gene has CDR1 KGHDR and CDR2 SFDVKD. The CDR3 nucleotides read TGTGCCACCAGTGATCCCCGGGGGGCCTACAATGAGCAGTTCTTC. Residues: CATSDPRGAYNEQFF.

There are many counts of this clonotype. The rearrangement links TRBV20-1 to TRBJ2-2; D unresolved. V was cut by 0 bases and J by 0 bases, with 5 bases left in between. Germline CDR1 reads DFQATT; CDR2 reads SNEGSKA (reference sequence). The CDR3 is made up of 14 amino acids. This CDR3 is CSARDRANTGELFF. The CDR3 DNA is TGCAGTGCTAGAGATAGAGCGAACACCGGGGAGCTGTTTTTT.

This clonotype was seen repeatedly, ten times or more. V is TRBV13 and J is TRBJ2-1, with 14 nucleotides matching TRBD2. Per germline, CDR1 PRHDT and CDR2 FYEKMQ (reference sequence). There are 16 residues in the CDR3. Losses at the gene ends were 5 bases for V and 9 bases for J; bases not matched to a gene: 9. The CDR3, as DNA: TGTGCCAGCAGCACAACGGGACTAGCGGGAGATGGTGAGCAGTTCTTC. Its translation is CASSTTGLAGDGEQFF. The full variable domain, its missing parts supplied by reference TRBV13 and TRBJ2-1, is AAGVIQSPRHLIKEKRETATLKCYPIPRHDTVYWYQQGPGQDPQFLISFYEKMQSDKGSIPDRFSAQQFSDYHSELNMSSLELGDSALYFCASSTTGLAGDGEQFFGPGTRLTVL.

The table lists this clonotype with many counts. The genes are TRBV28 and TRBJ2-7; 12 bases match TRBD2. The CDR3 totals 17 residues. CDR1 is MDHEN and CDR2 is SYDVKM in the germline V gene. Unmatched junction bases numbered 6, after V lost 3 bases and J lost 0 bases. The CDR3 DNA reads TGTGCCAGCAGTTTTCGACTAGCGGGGGTTAGCTCCTACGAGCAGTACTTC. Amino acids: CASSFRLAGVSSYEQYF.

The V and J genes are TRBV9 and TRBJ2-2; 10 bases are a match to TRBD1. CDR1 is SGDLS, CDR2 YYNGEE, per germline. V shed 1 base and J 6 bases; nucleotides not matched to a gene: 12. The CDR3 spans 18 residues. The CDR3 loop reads CASSVLPPGQGFSGELFF. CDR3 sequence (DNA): TGTGCCAGCAGCGTACTCCCTCCGGGACAGGGGTTTTCCGGGGAGCTGTTTTTT.

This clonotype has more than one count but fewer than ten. CDR3 sequence reads: CSARDRWKETQYF. The CDR3 DNA is TGCAGTGCTAGAGATCGATGGAAAGAGACCCAGTACTTC. The chain combines TRBV20-1 with TRBJ2-5; D unresolved. The germline V and J ends were trimmed by 0 bases and 3 bases, with 8 bases remaining between them. Germline CDR1 is DFQATT and CDR2 is SNEGSKA (reference sequence). This CDR3 is 13 amino acids long.

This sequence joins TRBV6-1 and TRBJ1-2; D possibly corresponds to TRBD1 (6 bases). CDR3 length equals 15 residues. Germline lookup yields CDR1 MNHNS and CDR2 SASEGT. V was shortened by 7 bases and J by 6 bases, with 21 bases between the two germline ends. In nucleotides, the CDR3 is TGTGCCAGCAATGTAAACGTACAGGGTCTGAATGGCTACACCTTC. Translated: CASNVNVQGLNGYTF.

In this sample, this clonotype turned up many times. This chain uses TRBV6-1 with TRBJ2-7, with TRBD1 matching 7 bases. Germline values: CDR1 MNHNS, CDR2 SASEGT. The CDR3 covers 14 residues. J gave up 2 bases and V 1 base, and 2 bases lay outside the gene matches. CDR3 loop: CASSEGTGTYEQYF. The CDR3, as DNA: TGTGCCAGCAGTGAAGGGACAGGCACCTACGAGCAGTACTTC.

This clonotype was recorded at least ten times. The CDR3 DNA is TGTGCCAGCAGCTTGGGGGACAGGGGATCAAACGAGCAGTACTTC. Amino acid sequence: CASSLGDRGSNEQYF. J is TRBJ2-7 and V is TRBV7-8, with 10 bases matching TRBD1. This CDR3 contains 15 residues. Germline V gene data show CDR1 as SGHVS and CDR2 as FQNEAQ. Germline trimming cut 3 bases from V and 5 bases from J; bases unmatched to any gene: 7.

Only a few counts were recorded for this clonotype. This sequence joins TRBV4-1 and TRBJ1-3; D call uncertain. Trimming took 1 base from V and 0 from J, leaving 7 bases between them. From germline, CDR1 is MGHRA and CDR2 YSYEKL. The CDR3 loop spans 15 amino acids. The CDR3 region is CASSQGETSGNTIYF. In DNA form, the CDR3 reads TGCGCCAGCAGCCAAGGGGAGACCTCTGGAAACACCATATATTTT.

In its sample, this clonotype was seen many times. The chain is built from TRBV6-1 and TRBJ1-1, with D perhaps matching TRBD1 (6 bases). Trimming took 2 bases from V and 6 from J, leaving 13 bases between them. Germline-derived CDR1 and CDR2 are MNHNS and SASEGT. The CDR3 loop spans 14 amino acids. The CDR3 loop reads CASSESGGDAEAFF. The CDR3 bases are TGTGCCAGCAGTGAATCGGGGGGCGACGCTGAAGCTTTCTTT.

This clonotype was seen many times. CDR3 loop: CASSLSTPRTTEAFF. The CDR3 DNA sequence: TGTGCCAGCAGTTTATCGACCCCCCGAACCACTGAAGCTTTCTTT. The chain uses TRBV27 and TRBJ1-1, with D unresolved. Germline V gives CDR1 MNHEY, CDR2 SMNVEV (reference sequence). V gave up 0 bases and J gave up 4 bases, with 12 bases separating them. The CDR3 is 15 amino acids.

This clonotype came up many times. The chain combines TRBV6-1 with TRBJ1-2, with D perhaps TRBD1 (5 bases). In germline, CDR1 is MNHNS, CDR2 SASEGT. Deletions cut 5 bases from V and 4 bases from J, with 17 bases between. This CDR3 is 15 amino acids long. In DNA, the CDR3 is TGTGCCAGCAGTTTTCCCCGGGGGGTTAGCTATGGCTACACCTTC. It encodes CASSFPRGVSYGYTF.

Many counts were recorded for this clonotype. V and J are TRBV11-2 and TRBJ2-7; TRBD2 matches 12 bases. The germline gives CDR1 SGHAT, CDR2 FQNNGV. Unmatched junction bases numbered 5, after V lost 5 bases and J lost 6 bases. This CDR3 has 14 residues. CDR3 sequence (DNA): TGTGCCAGCAGCCCGCGACTAGCGGGAGCCGAGCAGTACTTC. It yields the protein CASSPRLAGAEQYF.

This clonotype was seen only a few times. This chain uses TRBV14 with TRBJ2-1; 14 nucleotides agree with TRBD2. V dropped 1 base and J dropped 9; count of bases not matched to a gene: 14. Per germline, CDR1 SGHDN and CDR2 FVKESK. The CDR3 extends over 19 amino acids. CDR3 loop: CASSQAGTSGSSRRVEQFF. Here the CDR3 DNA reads TGTGCCAGCAGCCAAGCAGGGACTAGCGGGAGTAGCCGCCGGGTTGAGCAGTTCTTC.

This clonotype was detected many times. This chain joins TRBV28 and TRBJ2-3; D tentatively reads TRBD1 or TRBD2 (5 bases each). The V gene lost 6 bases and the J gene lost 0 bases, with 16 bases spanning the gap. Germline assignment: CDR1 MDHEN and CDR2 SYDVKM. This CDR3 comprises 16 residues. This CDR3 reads CASSHRDAGSTDTQYF. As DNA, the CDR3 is TGTGCCAGCAGCCACCGGGACGCTGGGAGCACAGATACGCAGTATTTT. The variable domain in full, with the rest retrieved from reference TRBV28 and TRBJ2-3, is DVKVTQSSRYLVKRTGEKVFLECVQDMDHENMFWYRQDPGLGLRLIYFSYDVKMKEKGDIPEGYSVSREKKERFSLILESASTNQTSMYLCASSHRDAGSTDTQYFGPGTRLTVL.

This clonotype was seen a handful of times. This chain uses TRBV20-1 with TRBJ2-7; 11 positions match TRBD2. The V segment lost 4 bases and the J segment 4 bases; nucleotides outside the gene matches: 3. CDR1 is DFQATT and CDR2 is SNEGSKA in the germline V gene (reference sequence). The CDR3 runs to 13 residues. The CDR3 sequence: CSAKLAGAYEQYF. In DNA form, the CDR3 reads TGCAGTGCTAAACTAGCGGGAGCTTACGAGCAGTACTTC.

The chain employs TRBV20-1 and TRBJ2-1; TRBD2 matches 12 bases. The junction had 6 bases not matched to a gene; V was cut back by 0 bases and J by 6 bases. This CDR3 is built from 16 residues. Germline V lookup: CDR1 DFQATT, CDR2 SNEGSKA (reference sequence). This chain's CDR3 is CSARDRTSGMVNEQFF. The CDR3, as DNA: TGCAGTGCTAGAGACCGGACTAGCGGGATGGTCAATGAGCAGTTCTTC.

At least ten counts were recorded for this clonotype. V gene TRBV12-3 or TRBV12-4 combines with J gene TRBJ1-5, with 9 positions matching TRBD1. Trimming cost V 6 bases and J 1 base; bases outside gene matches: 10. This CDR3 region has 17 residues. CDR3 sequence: CASSYRGRRSSNQPQHF. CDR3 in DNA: TGTGCCAGCAGCTACAGGGGGCGCCGTTCGAGCAATCAGCCCCAGCATTTT.

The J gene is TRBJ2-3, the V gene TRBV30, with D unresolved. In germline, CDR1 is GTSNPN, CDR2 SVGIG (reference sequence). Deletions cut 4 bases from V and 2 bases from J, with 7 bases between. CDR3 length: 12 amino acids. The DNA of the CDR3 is TGTGCCTGGATGAGATTCACAGATACGCAGTATTTT. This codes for CAWMRFTDTQYF. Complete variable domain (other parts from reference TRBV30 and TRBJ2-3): SQTIHQWPATLVQPVGSPLSLECTVEGTSNPNLYWYRQAAGRGLQLLFYSVGIGQISSEVPQNLSASRPQDRQFILSSKKLLLSDSGFYLCAWMRFTDTQYFGPGTRLTVL.

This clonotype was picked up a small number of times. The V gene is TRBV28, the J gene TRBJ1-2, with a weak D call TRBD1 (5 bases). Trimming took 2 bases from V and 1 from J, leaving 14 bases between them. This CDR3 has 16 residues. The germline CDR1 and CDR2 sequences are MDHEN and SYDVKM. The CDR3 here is CASSLPPTGLNYGYTF. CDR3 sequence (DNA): TGTGCCAGCAGTTTACCTCCGACGGGGCTTAACTATGGCTACACCTTC.